The rows below give T cell receptor beta chains drawn from one sample of a study of blood T cells in healthy people across ages. In TCRdb, the 5' RACE reads were re-called with MiXCR into one record per CDR3 protein. This table holds approximately 1,700,000 distinct CDR3 sequences, about two fifths found once. Sequencing was carried out using blood. The source of these receptors is a human donor in good health. Both conserved end residues are part of each CDR3.

>TRBV20-1|TRBJ2-7
CSSRLNEGGGYEQYF
>TRBV18|TRBJ1-5
CASSPPGGAGQPQHF
>TRBV3-1|TRBJ2-3
CASSGQGLNTDTQYF
>TRBV12-3/TRBV12-4|TRBJ2-7
CASSYGGGRYYEQYF
>TRBV5-5|TRBJ1-6
CASSPTTRVDNSPLHF
>TRBV5-1|TRBJ1-1
CASSDDREPAEAFF
>TRBV10-3|TRBJ2-4
CAVSGEKDELGKNIQYF
>TRBV10-3|TRBJ2-1
CAISESTSGVYNEQFF
>TRBV20-1|TRBJ1-5
CSVSALGGSGQPQHF
>TRBV29-1|TRBJ2-5
CSVFTGIETQYF
>TRBV28|TRBJ2-7
CASSLADRYYEQYF